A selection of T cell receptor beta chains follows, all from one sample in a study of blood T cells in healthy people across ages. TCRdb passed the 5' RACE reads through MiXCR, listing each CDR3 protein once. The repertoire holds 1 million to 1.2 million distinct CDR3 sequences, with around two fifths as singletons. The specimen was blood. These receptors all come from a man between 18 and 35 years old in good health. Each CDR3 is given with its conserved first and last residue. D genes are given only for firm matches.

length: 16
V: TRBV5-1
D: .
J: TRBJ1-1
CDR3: CASSFMGGMENTEAFF

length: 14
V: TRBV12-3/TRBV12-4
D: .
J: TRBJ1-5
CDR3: CASSLGPQEQPQHF

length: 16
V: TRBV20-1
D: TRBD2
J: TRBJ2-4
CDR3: CSARGRLAGGKNIQYF

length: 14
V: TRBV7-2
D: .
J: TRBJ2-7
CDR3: CASSLVTGRDEQYF

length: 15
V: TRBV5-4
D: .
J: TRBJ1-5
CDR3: CASSLRRCSNQPQHF

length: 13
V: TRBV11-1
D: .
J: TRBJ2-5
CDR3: CASSLSQSETQYF

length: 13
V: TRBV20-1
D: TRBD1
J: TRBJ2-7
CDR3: CSAPGQAFYEQYF

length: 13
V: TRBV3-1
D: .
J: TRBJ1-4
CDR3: CASSRRDRRELFF

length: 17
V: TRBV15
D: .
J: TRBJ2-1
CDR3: CATSTQGRDSSYNEQFF

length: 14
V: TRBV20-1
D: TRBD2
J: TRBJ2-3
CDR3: CSAPLAGPRDTQYF

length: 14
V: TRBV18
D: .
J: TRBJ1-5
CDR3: CASSAGFDNQPRHF

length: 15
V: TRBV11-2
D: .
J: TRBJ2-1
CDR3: CASSLDQGVYNEQFF

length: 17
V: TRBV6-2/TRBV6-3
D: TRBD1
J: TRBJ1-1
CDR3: CASTYTPHRGQNAEAFF

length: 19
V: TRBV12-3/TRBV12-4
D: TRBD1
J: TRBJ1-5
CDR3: CASNPPGTGGQGGNQPQHF

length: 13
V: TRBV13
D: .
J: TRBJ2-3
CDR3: CASTASITDTQYF

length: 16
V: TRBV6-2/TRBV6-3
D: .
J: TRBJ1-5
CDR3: CASSYPYGQVNQPQHF

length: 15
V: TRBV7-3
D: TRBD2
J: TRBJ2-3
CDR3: CASTHRTSSSDTQYF

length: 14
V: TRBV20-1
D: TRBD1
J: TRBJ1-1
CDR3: CSARVWAGGAEAFF

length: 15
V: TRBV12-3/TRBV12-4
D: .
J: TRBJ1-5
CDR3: CASSLLGAGNQPQHF

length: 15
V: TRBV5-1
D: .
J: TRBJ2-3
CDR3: CASSLEGRGTDTQYF

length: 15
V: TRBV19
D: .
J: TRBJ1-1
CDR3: CASRALWRSTTEAFF

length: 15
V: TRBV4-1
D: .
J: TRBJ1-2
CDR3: CASSPQGITNYGYTF

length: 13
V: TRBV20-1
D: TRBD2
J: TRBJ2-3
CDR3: CSATGLVTDTQYF

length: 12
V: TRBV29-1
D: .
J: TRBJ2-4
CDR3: CSVVTGRNIQYF